The 14 T cell receptor beta chains given below trace back to one sample, sequenced in a study of blood T cell repertoires in COVID-19. Generated by immunoSEQ multiplex PCR, the TCRdb table keeps only in-frame clones and is missing some. Of roughly 320,000 clones listed, around 90% are singletons. The sequencing input was peripheral blood. These receptors originate from a woman between 45 and 60 years old with COVID-19, enrolled during active disease.

V gene TRBV2 combines with J gene TRBJ1-3; possible D gene TRBD1, 5 bases. This CDR3 contains 14 residues. Germline values: CDR1 SNHLY, CDR2 FYNNEI. Deletions cut 7 bases from V and 0 bases from J, with 10 bases between. The CDR3, as DNA: TGTGCCAGCATGGGGGGGGTCTCTGGAAACACCATATATTTT. Encoded protein: CASMGGVSGNTIYF.

About this clone: Because the CDR3's place on the DNA is in doubt, the DNA is left out and the CDR3 is given as listed by TCRdb. The rearrangement joins TRBV21-1 to TRBJ1-5; no check of the table's D call, TRBD1, against the DNA was made. TRBV21-1 constitutes a pseudogene. The CDR3 has 15 amino acids, counting both end residues. The chain's CDR3 is CATGWAGGITEPQHF.

The V and J genes are TRBV12-3 or TRBV12-4 and TRBJ1-2, with D possibly being TRBD1 (5 bases). There are 11 residues in the CDR3. Trimming took off 5 bases at V and 5 bases at J, with 6 bases between the two ends. The chain's CDR3 is CASSGGYGYTF. The CDR3 DNA reads as TGTGCCAGCAGTGGGGGGTATGGCTACACCTTC.

CDR3: CASSSGQGSYEKLFF. The DNA of the CDR3 is TGTGCCAGCAGCTCTGGACAGGGAAGCTATGAAAAACTGTTTTTT. The chain joins TRBV12-1 to TRBJ1-4; the listed D gene, TRBD1, was not tested against the DNA. TRBV12-1 is designated a pseudogene. CDR3 size: 15 residues.

The CDR3, as DNA: TGTGCCAGCAGTTCCTTTTCTACCGTAAGCGCATTCTCTGGGGCCAACGTCCTGACTTTC. It yields the protein CASSSFSTVSAFSGANVLTF. The chain employs TRBV6-2 or TRBV6-3 and TRBJ2-6; no definite D call. The CDR3 runs to 20 residues. Trimming removed 4 bases at V and 0 bases at J, with 22 bases between. Per the germline V gene, CDR1 is MNHEY and CDR2 is SVGEGT.

The V gene is TRBV6-5, the J gene TRBJ2-1; TRBD2 matches at 12 bases. Germline assignment: CDR1 MNHEY and CDR2 SVGAGI. The J segment lost 4 bases and the V segment lost 6 bases, leaving 4 bases of the junction unmatched. The CDR3 sequence is 15 residues long. In DNA form, the CDR3 reads TGTGCCAGCAGACCCACTAGCGGGAGGTACAATGAGCAGTTCTTC. Translation: CASRPTSGRYNEQFF.

V is TRBV5-1 and J is TRBJ2-2; TRBD1 aligns across 9 bases. Looked up from germline, CDR1 is SGHRS and CDR2 is YFSETQ. This CDR3 comprises 17 residues. With 4 bases clipped from V and 6 bases from J, the junction kept 13 bases outside the gene matches. Here the CDR3 reads CASSPSDRGRSPGELFF. CDR3 nucleotide sequence: TGCGCCAGCAGCCCGTCGGACAGGGGTAGATCCCCCGGGGAGCTGTTTTTT. The entire variable domain, with the rest obtained from reference TRBV5-1 and TRBJ2-2, is as follows: KAGVTQTPRYLIKTRGQQVTLSCSPISGHRSVSWYQQTPGQGLQFLFEYFSETQRNKGNFPGRFSGRQFSNSRSEMNVSTLELGDSALYLCASSPSDRGRSPGELFFGEGSRLTVL.

The chain recombines TRBV27 with TRBJ2-7, with 8 bases that match TRBD1. Germline assignment: CDR1 MNHEY and CDR2 SMNVEV (reference sequence). The CDR3 extends over 14 amino acids. V gave up 4 bases and J gave up 5 bases; unmatched junction bases: 7. The CDR3 DNA sequence: TGTGCCAGCAGTTATCGGACAGGGAGTAACGAGCAGTACTTC. Its protein is CASSYRTGSNEQYF.

This chain joins TRBV5-1 and TRBJ1-1; 7 bases map to TRBD1. V was clipped by 3 bases and J by 5 bases; unmatched bases: 13. This CDR3 spans 16 amino acids. The germline gives CDR1 SGHRS, CDR2 YFSETQ. CDR3 protein: CASSSDRVFPKTEAFF. CDR3 coding DNA: TGCGCCAGCAGCTCCGACAGGGTCTTCCCCAAAACTGAAGCTTTCTTT.

V usage is TRBV24-1 and J usage is TRBJ2-3, with TRBD1 matching 7 bases. Germline V gives CDR1 KGHDR, CDR2 SFDVKD. This CDR3 contains 18 residues. With 1 base clipped from V and 0 bases from J, the junction kept 9 bases outside the gene matches. The CDR3 DNA reads as TGTGCCACCAGTGATTTCTACTATCCGGGACAGAGCACAGATACGCAGTATTTT. This gives the protein CATSDFYYPGQSTDTQYF.

The rearrangement uses TRBV6-4 and TRBJ2-1, with TRBD2 identical over 7 bases. Germline-derived CDR1 and CDR2 are MRHNA and SNTAGT. The J segment lost 9 bases and the V segment lost 3 bases, leaving 5 bases of the junction unmatched. The CDR3 length is 13 residues. The CDR3, as DNA: TGTGCCAGCAGTGATCGACTAGCCAGTGAGCAGTTCTTC. Its protein is CASSDRLASEQFF.

The chain couples TRBV5-1 to TRBJ2-5, with no clear D. There are 14 residues in the CDR3. Germline lookup yields CDR1 SGHRS and CDR2 YFSETQ. Trimming cost V 1 base and J 2 bases, with 9 bases left between them. CDR3 sequence: CASSLLASQETQYF. CDR3 sequence (DNA): TGCGCCAGCAGCTTGTTGGCTAGTCAAGAGACCCAGTACTTC.

This rearrangement joins TRBV18 to TRBJ1-2, with 12 bases fitting TRBD1. V shed 6 bases and J 3 bases; nucleotides not matched to a gene: 5. The CDR3 is 15 amino acids. Germline assignment: CDR1 KGHSH and CDR2 LQKENI. The CDR3 sequence is CASSVGTGGDYGYTF. Here the CDR3 DNA reads TGTGCCAGCTCCGTCGGGACAGGGGGCGACTATGGCTACACCTTC. The whole variable domain, filled in from reference TRBV18 and TRBJ1-2, reads NAGVMQNPRHLVRRRGQEARLRCSPMKGHSHVYWYRQLPEEGLKFMVYLQKENIIDESGMPKERFSAEFPKEGPSILRIQQVVRGDSAAYFCASSVGTGGDYGYTFGSGTRLTVV.

This clone appeared a single time. The rearrangement links TRBV13 to TRBJ2-7; the D gene is possibly TRBD1 (7 bases). Trimming left V 4 bases short and J 4 bases short, with 20 bases between. Germline lookup yields CDR1 PRHDT and CDR2 FYEKMQ (reference sequence). The CDR3 length is 16 residues. The CDR3 sequence is CASSSSLQGTWYEQYF. The CDR3 DNA sequence: TGTGCCAGCAGCTCCAGCTTACAGGGGACTTGGTACGAGCAGTACTTC.